Presented here are 22 T cell receptor beta chains from one specimen sequenced in a study of T-cell reconstitution after alpha-beta-depleted transplantation in children. Unique molecular identifiers were built into the TCRbeta library. TCRdb fed the PCR reads into MiXCR, producing one record per CDR3 protein. The data hold approximately 400,000 distinct CDR3 sequences, with roughly 11% observed a single time. The material sequenced was PBMCs from the stem cell graft donor, taken from the stem cell graft. The source is a human donor who donated a stem cell graft to a child with acute myeloid leukemia.

In its sample, this clonotype was seen a few times. V usage is TRBV29-1 and J usage is TRBJ2-3; no clear D. The V gene's germline CDR1 is SQVTM and CDR2 ANQGSEA. The length of the CDR3 is 14 residues. With 3 bases removed from V and 5 bases from J, the gap between germline ends came to 15 bases. CDR3 sequence (DNA): TGCAGCGTTGACGGCGGCAGCCCAGGAGATACGCAGTATTTT. Protein: CSVDGGSPGDTQYF.

The genes are TRBV18 and TRBJ1-6; D is undetermined. The germline V gene has CDR1 KGHSH and CDR2 LQKENI. The CDR3 is made up of 11 amino acids. V was shortened by 0 bases and J by 17 bases, with 8 bases between the two germline ends. The chain's CDR3 is CASSPPGCIHF. CDR3 bases: TGTGCCAGCTCACCACCGGGGTGTATCCACTTT.

In this sample, this clonotype turned up a few times. This rearrangement joins TRBV20-1 to TRBJ2-3; 8 positions match TRBD1. The CDR3 covers 13 residues. V lost 4 bases, J lost 5 bases, and 5 bases stayed unmatched. Germline V gene sequence: CDR1 DFQATT, CDR2 SNEGSKA (reference sequence). CDR3 coding DNA: TGCAGTGCTATAGACAGGGGTCAAGATACGCAGTATTTT. Its translation: CSAIDRGQDTQYF.

This clonotype has at least ten counts. CDR3 bases: TGCGCCAGCTCTAGCGGGAGGGCGGGAAATGAGCAGTTCTTC. It is translated as CASSSGRAGNEQFF. The chain couples TRBV5-1 to TRBJ2-1; 12 nucleotides align to TRBD2. Germline V lookup: CDR1 SGHRS, CDR2 YFSETQ. The CDR3 covers 14 residues. V was clipped by 7 bases and J by 7 bases; unmatched bases: 6.

This clonotype has a count of ten or more. This chain joins TRBV20-1 and TRBJ1-1; D is uncertain. Germline-derived CDR1 and CDR2 are DFQATT and SNEGSKA (reference sequence). V lost 0 bases, J lost 4 bases, and 15 bases lay in between. The CDR3 is 15 residues long. CDR3 in amino acids: CSARDDRGGGTEAFF. Written as DNA, the CDR3 is TGCAGTGCTAGAGATGATCGGGGAGGTGGCACTGAAGCTTTCTTT.

The chain combines TRBV15 with TRBJ2-3; D is uncertain. Trimming removed 0 bases from V and 1 base from J, with 14 bases in between. The CDR3 is 17 residues long. Germline-derived CDR1 and CDR2 are LNHNV and YYDKDF (reference sequence). Here the CDR3 DNA reads TGTGCCACCAGCAGAGATTACGTCGGTATCGGCACAGATACGCAGTATTTT. Its protein is CATSRDYVGIGTDTQYF.

This clonotype was recorded a few times. The J gene is TRBJ2-1, the V gene TRBV20-1; 7 bases line up with TRBD2. Germline V gene sequence: CDR1 DFQATT, CDR2 SNEGSKA (reference sequence). The CDR3 is 16 amino acids. The trim removed 2 bases at V and 2 bases at J, leaving 9 bases unmatched. CDR3: CSARMASGDTYNEQFF. DNA of the CDR3: TGCAGTGCTAGAATGGCTAGCGGAGATACCTACAATGAGCAGTTCTTC.

In DNA form, the CDR3 reads TGTGCCAGCAGCCCCGGGACTAGCGGGGGGTGGGATGAGCAGTTCTTC. It codes for CASSPGTSGGWDEQFF. The rearrangement uses TRBV7-3 and TRBJ2-1; 15 bases map to TRBD2. The CDR3 spans 16 residues. The germline V gene encodes CDR1 SGHTA and CDR2 FQGTGA. The J segment lost 8 bases and the V segment lost 5 bases, leaving 7 bases of the junction unmatched.

This clonotype came up a few times. The chain uses TRBV20-1 and TRBJ1-5; D not certain. Germline lookup yields CDR1 DFQATT and CDR2 SNEGSKA (reference sequence). The CDR3 is 14 amino acids. V lost 6 bases and J 0 bases, leaving 12 bases between the germline ends. The CDR3 sequence is CSAKDGNSNQPQHF. The CDR3 nucleotides are TGCAGTGCCAAGGACGGAAATAGCAATCAGCCCCAGCATTTT.

This clonotype turned up a few times. The V gene is TRBV9, the J gene TRBJ2-7, with 14 bases lining up with TRBD2. The germline V gene encodes CDR1 SGDLS and CDR2 YYNGEE. This CDR3 region has 16 residues. V was pared by 4 bases and J by 5 bases, with 8 bases of the junction left unmatched. CDR3 sequence reads: CASSPGLAGVENEQYF. Written as DNA, the CDR3 is TGTGCCAGCAGCCCGGGACTAGCGGGAGTGGAAAACGAGCAGTACTTC.

This clonotype appeared many times. The gene calls are TRBV6-5 and TRBJ2-3; tentatively, D is TRBD2 (6 bases). Germline V gives CDR1 MNHEY, CDR2 SVGAGI. Trimming stripped 2 bases from V and 6 bases from J, with 18 bases between. This CDR3 is built from 16 residues. Here the CDR3 DNA reads TGTGCCAGCAGTTACCGGGGTTGGGGAGGTGAGGATACGCAGTATTTT. Protein: CASSYRGWGGEDTQYF.

The chain carries TRBV5-2 and TRBJ2-7; the table assigns TRBD1, which was not confirmed against the DNA. TRBV5-2 is termed a pseudogene. The CDR3 is 14 residues long. Here the CDR3 DNA reads TGTGCCATGGGCCCCGGACAGCTCTCCTACGAGCAGTACTTC. Translated, it gives CAMGPGQLSYEQYF.

This clonotype was counted at least ten times. The genes are TRBV29-1 and TRBJ2-2; D uncertain. V was shortened by 1 base and J by 5 bases, with 11 bases between the two germline ends. This CDR3 region has 14 residues. Germline loops: CDR1 SQVTM, CDR2 ANQGSEA. The CDR3 region is CSVEGGLGTGELFF. The CDR3 bases are TGCAGCGTTGAAGGAGGTTTAGGAACCGGGGAGCTGTTTTTT.

This clonotype was counted at least ten times. The V call is TRBV7-2, the J call TRBJ1-2; TRBD1 matches 9 bases. J gave up 5 bases and V 7 bases, and 8 bases lay outside the gene matches. Looked up from germline, CDR1 is SGHTA and CDR2 is FQGNSA. This CDR3 has 14 residues. CDR3 residues: CASTTGTGSYGYTF. CDR3 in DNA: TGTGCCAGCACCACCGGGACAGGGTCATATGGCTACACCTTC.

V usage is TRBV6-1 and J usage is TRBJ1-1; D may be TRBD1 (5 bases). The CDR3 covers 13 residues. Germline V gene lookup returns CDR1 MNHNS and CDR2 SASEGT. Trimming removed 6 bases at V and 6 bases at J, with 14 bases between. The CDR3 region has the DNA TGTGCCAGCAGCTTGGGGGGGGTGGCTGAAGCTTTCTTT. Translating it yields CASSLGGVAEAFF.

This clonotype was seen a few times. This chain links TRBV11-2 with TRBJ2-3; TRBD2 matches at 7 bases. The CDR3 runs to 17 residues. The V gene end was trimmed by 0 bases and the J gene end by 1 base; junction bases not matched to a gene: 7. CDR1 and CDR2 from the germline V gene are SGHAT and FQNNGV. Written as DNA, the CDR3 is TGTGCCAGCAGCTTAGAAGTAAGCGGGATACGCACAGATACGCAGTATTTT. It translates to CASSLEVSGIRTDTQYF.

The genes are TRBV10-2 and TRBJ1-1; the match to TRBD1 covers 9 bases. The CDR3 totals 15 residues. V was clipped by 4 bases and J by 2 bases; unmatched bases: 5. Per the germline V gene, CDR1 is WSHSY and CDR2 is SAAADI. Written as DNA, the CDR3 is TGCGCCAGCAGTGCGGGACAGGGATACAACACTGAAGCTTTCTTT. It is translated as CASSAGQGYNTEAFF.

This chain joins TRBV5-1 and TRBJ2-6, with 8 bases matching TRBD2. Trimming took 4 bases from V and 0 from J; bases not matched to a gene: 6. The length of the CDR3 is 17 residues. Germline loops: CDR1 SGHRS, CDR2 YFSETQ. CDR3 sequence reads: CASSGLAGNSGANVLTF. CDR3 nucleotides: TGCGCCAGCAGCGGACTAGCTGGTAACTCTGGGGCCAACGTCCTGACTTTC.

This clonotype occurred many times. The chain is built from TRBV29-1 and TRBJ2-3, with 10 bases aligning to TRBD2. Germline V gives CDR1 SQVTM, CDR2 ANQGSEA. V was clipped by 4 bases and J by 0 bases; unmatched bases: 10. This CDR3 has 17 amino acids. CDR3 amino acids: CSVVGTSDSSSTDTQYF. CDR3 coding DNA: TGCAGCGTTGTGGGGACTAGCGACTCCTCTAGCACAGATACGCAGTATTTT.

A word on this clonotype: This could be a read error, since a much larger clone is one nucleotide away. The V and J genes are TRBV7-9 and TRBJ1-5; a weak D match, TRBD1 (6 bases). V shed 1 base and J shed 4 bases, with 14 bases lying between them. This CDR3 comprises 16 residues. Looked up from germline, CDR1 is SEHNR and CDR2 is FQNEAQ (reference sequence). DNA for the CDR3: TGTGCCAGCAGCTTAGGTAGGGGGTCTGAAAATCAGCCCCAGCATTTT. Translating gives CASSLGRGSENQPQHF. Drawing the rest from reference TRBV7-9 and TRBJ1-5, the complete variable domain is DTGVSQNPRHKITKRGQNVTFRCDPISEHNRLYWYRQTLGQGPEFLTYFQNEAQLEKSRLLSDRFSAERPKGSFSTLEIQRTEQGDSAMYLCASSLGRGSENQPQHFGDGTRLSIL.

The genes are TRBV11-2 and TRBJ2-2; perhaps D is TRBD1 or TRBD2 (5 bases each). Trimming took 5 bases from V and 6 from J, leaving 16 bases between them. Germline V gene sequence: CDR1 SGHAT, CDR2 FQNNGV. This CDR3 has 15 residues. The DNA of the CDR3 is TGTGCCAGCAGCATAGGGACCACTCGGTCCGGGGAGCTGTTTTTT. This encodes CASSIGTTRSGELFF.

This clonotype was counted a few times. V gene TRBV12-3 or TRBV12-4 combines with J gene TRBJ2-7; no firm D call. Trimming removed 3 bases at V and 2 bases at J, with 8 bases between. CDR3 size: 13 residues. The CDR3: CASSFSVTYEQYF. The CDR3 DNA follows: TGTGCCAGCAGTTTTTCGGTAACCTACGAGCAGTACTTC.